The T cell receptor beta chain under discussion was sequenced for a study of OX40 agonist ivuxolimab in advanced cancers. Study at large: An anti-OX40 (CD134) antibody with agonistic activity, ivuxolimab, was administered to patients. Checkpoint inhibitors had been given previously to under 50% of patients.

Assay used: immunoSEQ multiplex PCR; TCRdb lists only in-frame clones, some missing. Among roughly 45,000 clones listed, around nine tenths were seen once. Worth noting for this clone: Its matching antigen is unknown.

The CDR3 consists of 12 residues. The germline gives CDR1 LGHNA, CDR2 YNFKEQ. V dropped 4 bases and J dropped 6 bases, with 7 bases sitting between them. Autoimmune disease history or systemic immunosuppression led to patient exclusion. Notes on the study in general: At doses 0.1 to 3.0 mg/kg, CD4+ and CD8+ clones expanded.

The gene calls are TRBV4-2 and TRBJ2-4; D is perhaps TRBD1 (5 bases). The sample in question was CD4+ or CD8+ T cells sorted from blood, obtained in a trial of the OX40 agonist ivuxolimab. The sequence came from an adult with an advanced solid tumor such as melanoma, head and neck, liver or kidney cancer. The CDR3 DNA is TGTGCCAGCAGCCCCCAGGGAAACATTCAGTACTTC. Translation: CASSPQGNIQYF.